Shown below are 9 T cell receptor beta chains from a single sample sequenced in a study of CD8 T cells in ankylosing spondylitis. TCRdb itself ran the 5' RACE reads through MiXCR, one entry per CDR3 protein. The sample consists of about 350,000 distinct CDR3 sequences, 20% of them appearing once. Input material: blood, either unsorted or a sorted T cell fraction (not recorded which). The source is a male donor with ankylosing spondylitis or in good health (not recorded which).

The chain recombines TRBV20-1 with TRBJ1-1, with unresolved D. V gave up 4 bases and J gave up 0 bases, with 12 bases separating them. This CDR3 comprises 14 residues. CDR1 is DFQATT, CDR2 SNEGSKA, per germline (reference sequence). The DNA of the CDR3 is TGCAGTGCTATCCCCGAGCAGGTGAACACTGAAGCTTTCTTT. It yields the protein CSAIPEQVNTEAFF.

This clonotype was seen a handful of times. The chain uses TRBV5-1 and TRBJ2-1, with no clear D. V lost 0 bases to trimming and J lost 8 bases, with 21 bases between them. Germline V gene data show CDR1 as SGHRS and CDR2 as YFSETQ. CDR3 length: 17 residues. The CDR3 bases are TGCGCCAGCAGCTTGGCGGTGTTAGGATTGGATCTCGATGAGCAGTTCTTC. This codes for CASSLAVLGLDLDEQFF.

The rearrangement links TRBV29-1 to TRBJ2-2, with 7 bases identical to TRBD1. Germline V gene lookup returns CDR1 SQVTM and CDR2 ANQGSEA. The CDR3 is 12 amino acids. With V trimmed by 6 bases and J by 5 bases, 3 bases remained unmatched. CDR3 sequence (DNA): TGCAGCGTGGGGACAGTTACCGGGGAGCTGTTTTTT. This gives the protein CSVGTVTGELFF.

V and J are TRBV7-9 and TRBJ2-1; D could derive from TRBD1 or TRBD2 (5 bases each). The V end was cut by 1 base, the J end by 9 bases, with 7 bases between. This CDR3 is 12 amino acids long. Germline V lookup: CDR1 SEHNR, CDR2 FQNEAQ (reference sequence). The CDR3 DNA reads TGTGCCAGCAGCTTAGTGGGGACTGAGCAGTTCTTC. Translation: CASSLVGTEQFF.

This clonotype was seen only a few times. The rearrangement joins TRBV12-3 or TRBV12-4 to TRBJ2-1, with 9 bases fitting TRBD1. The CDR3 extends over 16 amino acids. The J segment lost 6 bases and the V segment lost 6 bases, leaving 12 bases of the junction unmatched. The CDR3 DNA reads as TGTGCCAGCAGCCTCCCCGGGACAGGGTACGGCAATGAGCAGTTCTTC. This gives the protein CASSLPGTGYGNEQFF.

This clonotype has a handful of counts. The chain combines TRBV28 with TRBJ2-1; 8 bases align to TRBD1. Losses at the gene ends were 6 bases for V and 7 bases for J; bases not matched to a gene: 14. There are 16 residues in the CDR3. Germline CDR1 is MDHEN and CDR2 is SYDVKM. CDR3 sequence (DNA): TGTGCCAGCAGCCTACCGGGACAGGCGGTGGGGAATGAGCAGTTCTTC. Its translation is CASSLPGQAVGNEQFF.

CDR3 DNA: TGTGCCAGCAGCTTGTCGTCTCATCAGCCCCAGCATTTT. Translation gives CASSLSSHQPQHF. V is TRBV5-5 and J is TRBJ1-5; D gene ambiguous. The ends were cut back, 1 base at V and 5 bases at J, with 7 bases in the middle. CDR3 length: 13 residues. Germline V gene data show CDR1 as SGHKS and CDR2 as YYEKEE (reference sequence).

V usage is TRBV28 and J usage is TRBJ2-5; 11 nucleotides align to TRBD1. Trimming at V came to 3 bases and at J to 4 bases, leaving 7 bases not matched to a gene. The V gene's germline CDR1 is MDHEN and CDR2 SYDVKM. CDR3 size: 16 residues. CDR3 loop: CASSFGQGARVETQYF. Here the CDR3 DNA reads TGTGCCAGCAGTTTTGGACAGGGGGCGCGGGTAGAGACCCAGTACTTC.

This clonotype was observed a handful of times. Here the CDR3 reads CASSPGQGVETQYF. As DNA, the CDR3 is TGTGCCAGCAGCCCGGGACAGGGAGTGGAGACCCAGTACTTC. This chain joins TRBV14 and TRBJ2-5; TRBD1 matches 9 bases. The CDR3 has 14 amino acids. Germline lookup yields CDR1 SGHDN and CDR2 FVKESK. Unmatched junction bases numbered 5, after V lost 4 bases and J lost 5 bases.